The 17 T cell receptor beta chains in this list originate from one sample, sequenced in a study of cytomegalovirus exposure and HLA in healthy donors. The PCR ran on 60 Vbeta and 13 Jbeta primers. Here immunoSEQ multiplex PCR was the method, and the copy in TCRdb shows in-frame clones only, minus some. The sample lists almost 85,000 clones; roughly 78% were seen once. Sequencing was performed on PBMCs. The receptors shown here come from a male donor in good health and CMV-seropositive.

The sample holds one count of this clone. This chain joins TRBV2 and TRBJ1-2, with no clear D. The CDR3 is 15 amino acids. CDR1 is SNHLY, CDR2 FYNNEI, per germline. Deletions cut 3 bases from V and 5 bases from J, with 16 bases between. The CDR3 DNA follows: TGTGCCAGCAGTGACGACGCGGGGAGTCGGTATGGCTACACCTTC. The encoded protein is CASSDDAGSRYGYTF. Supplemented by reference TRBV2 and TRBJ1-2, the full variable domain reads EPEVTQTPSHQVTQMGQEVILRCVPISNHLYFYWYRQILGQKVEFLVSFYNNEISEKSEIFDDQFSVERPDGSNFTLKIRSTKLEDSAMYFCASSDDAGSRYGYTFGSGTRLTVV.

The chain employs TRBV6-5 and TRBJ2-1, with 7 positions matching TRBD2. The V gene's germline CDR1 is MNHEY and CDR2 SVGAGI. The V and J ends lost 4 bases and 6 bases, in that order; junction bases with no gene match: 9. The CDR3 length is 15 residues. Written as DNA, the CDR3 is TGTGCCAGCAGTTCAACGGGACTACAAGGCAATGAGCAGTTCTTC. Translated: CASSSTGLQGNEQFF.

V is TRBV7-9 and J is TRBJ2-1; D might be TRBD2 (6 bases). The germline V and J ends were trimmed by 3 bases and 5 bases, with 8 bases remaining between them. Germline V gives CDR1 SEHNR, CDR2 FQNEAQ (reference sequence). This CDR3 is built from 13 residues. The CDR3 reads CASSLTSHNEQFF. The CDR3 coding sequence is TGTGCCAGCAGCTTGACTAGTCACAATGAGCAGTTCTTC. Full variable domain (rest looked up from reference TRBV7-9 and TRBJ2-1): DTGVSQNPRHKITKRGQNVTFRCDPISEHNRLYWYRQTLGQGPEFLTYFQNEAQLEKSRLLSDRFSAERPKGSFSTLEIQRTEQGDSAMYLCASSLTSHNEQFFGPGTRLTVL.

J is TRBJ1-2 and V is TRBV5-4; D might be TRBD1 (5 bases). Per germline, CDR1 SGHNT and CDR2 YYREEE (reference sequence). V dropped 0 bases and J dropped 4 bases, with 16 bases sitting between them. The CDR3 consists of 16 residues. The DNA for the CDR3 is TGTGCCAGCAGCTTGGCCAGCAGGGTTCCCGGCTATGGCTACACCTTC. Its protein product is CASSLASRVPGYGYTF.

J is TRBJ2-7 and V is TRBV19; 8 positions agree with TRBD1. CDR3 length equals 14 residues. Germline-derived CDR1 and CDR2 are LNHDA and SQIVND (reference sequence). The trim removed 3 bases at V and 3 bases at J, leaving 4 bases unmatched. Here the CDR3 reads CASSMVQGGYEQYF. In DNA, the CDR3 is TGTGCCAGTAGTATGGTACAGGGGGGCTACGAGCAGTACTTC.

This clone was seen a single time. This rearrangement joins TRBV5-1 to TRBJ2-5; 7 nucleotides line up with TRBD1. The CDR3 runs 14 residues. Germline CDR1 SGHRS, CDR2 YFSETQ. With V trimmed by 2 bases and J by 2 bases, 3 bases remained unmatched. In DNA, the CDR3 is TGCGCCAGCAGCTTAAAACAGGGGCAAGAGACCCAGTACTTC. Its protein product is CASSLKQGQETQYF.

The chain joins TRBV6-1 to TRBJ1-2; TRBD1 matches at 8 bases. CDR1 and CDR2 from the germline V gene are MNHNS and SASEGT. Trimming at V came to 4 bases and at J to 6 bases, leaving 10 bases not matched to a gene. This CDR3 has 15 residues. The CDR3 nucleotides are TGTGCCAGCAGTGCGGCCGGGACAGGAATCGATGGCTACACCTTC. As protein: CASSAAGTGIDGYTF.

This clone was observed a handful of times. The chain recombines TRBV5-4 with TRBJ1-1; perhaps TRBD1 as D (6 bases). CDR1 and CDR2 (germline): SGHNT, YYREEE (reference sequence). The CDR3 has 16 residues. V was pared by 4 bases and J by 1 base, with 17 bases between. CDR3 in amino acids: CASSRPQGLPNTEAFF. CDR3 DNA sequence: TGTGCCAGCAGCAGACCCCAGGGGCTGCCGAACACTGAAGCTTTCTTT.

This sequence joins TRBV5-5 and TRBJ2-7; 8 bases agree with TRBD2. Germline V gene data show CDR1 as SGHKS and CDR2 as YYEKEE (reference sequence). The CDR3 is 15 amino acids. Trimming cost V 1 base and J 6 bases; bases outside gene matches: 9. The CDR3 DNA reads TGTGCCAGCAGCTTGTGGACTAGCAGCGTTGTCGAGCAGTACTTC. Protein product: CASSLWTSSVVEQYF.

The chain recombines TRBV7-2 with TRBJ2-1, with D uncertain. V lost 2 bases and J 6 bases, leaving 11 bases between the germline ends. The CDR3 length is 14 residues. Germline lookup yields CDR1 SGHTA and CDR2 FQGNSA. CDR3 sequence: CASSLRSWANEQFF. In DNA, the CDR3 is TGTGCCAGCAGCTTAAGGTCCTGGGCCAATGAGCAGTTCTTC.

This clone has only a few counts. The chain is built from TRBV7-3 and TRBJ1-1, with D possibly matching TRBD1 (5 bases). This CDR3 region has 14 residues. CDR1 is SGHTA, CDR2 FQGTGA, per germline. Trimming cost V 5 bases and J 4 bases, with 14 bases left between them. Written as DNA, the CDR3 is TGTGCCAGCAGCCCACACGCTGGGGCCACTGAAGCTTTCTTT. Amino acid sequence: CASSPHAGATEAFF. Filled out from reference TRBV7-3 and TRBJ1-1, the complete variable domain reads GAGVSQTPSNKVTEKGKYVELRCDPISGHTALYWYRQSLGQGPEFLIYFQGTGAADDSGLPNDRFFAVRPEGSVSTLKIQRTERGDSAVYLCASSPHAGATEAFFGQGTRLTVV.

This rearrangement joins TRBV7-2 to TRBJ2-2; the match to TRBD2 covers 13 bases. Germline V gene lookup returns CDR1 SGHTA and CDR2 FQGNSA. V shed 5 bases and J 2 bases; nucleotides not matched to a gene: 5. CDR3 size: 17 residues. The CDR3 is CASSRGLAGVNTGELFF. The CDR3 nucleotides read TGTGCCAGCAGCCGCGGACTAGCGGGGGTTAACACCGGGGAGCTGTTTTTT.

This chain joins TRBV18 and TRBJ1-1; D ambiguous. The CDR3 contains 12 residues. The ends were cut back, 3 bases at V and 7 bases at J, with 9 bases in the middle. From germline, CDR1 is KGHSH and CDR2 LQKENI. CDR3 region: CASSPGRLEAFF. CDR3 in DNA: TGTGCCAGCTCACCGGGGAGGCTTGAAGCTTTCTTT.

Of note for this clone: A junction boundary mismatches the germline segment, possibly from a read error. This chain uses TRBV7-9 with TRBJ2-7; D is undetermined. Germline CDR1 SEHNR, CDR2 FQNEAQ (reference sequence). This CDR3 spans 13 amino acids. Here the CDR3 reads CSSSLDGSYEQYF. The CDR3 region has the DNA TGTTCCAGCAGCTTAGACGGGTCCTACGAGCAGTACTTC.

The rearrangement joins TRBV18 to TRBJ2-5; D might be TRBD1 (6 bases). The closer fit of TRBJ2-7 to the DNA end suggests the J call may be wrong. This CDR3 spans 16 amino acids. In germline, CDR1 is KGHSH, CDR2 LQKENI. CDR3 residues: CASSPQQGSISYEQYF. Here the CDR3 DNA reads TGTGCCAGCTCACCACAACAGGGTTCTATCTCCTACGAGCAGTACTTC.

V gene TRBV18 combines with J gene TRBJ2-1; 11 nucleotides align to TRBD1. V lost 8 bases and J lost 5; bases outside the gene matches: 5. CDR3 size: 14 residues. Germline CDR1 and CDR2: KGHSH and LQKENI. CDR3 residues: CASAGTGGNNEQFF. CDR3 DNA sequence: TGTGCCAGCGCCGGGACAGGGGGTAACAATGAGCAGTTCTTC. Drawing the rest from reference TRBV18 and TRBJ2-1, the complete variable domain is NAGVMQNPRHLVRRRGQEARLRCSPMKGHSHVYWYRQLPEEGLKFMVYLQKENIIDESGMPKERFSAEFPKEGPSILRIQQVVRGDSAAYFCASAGTGGNNEQFFGPGTRLTVL.

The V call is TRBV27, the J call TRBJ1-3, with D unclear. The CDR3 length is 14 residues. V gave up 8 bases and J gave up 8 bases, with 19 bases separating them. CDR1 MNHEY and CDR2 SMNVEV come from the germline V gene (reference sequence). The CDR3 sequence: CASRDGGIEDTIYF. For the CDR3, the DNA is TGTGCCAGCCGGGATGGAGGAATCGAAGACACCATATATTTT.